This TCR beta chain was obtained from a study of T-cell memory formation after mild COVID-19. Overall study: TCR clusters were largely donor specific. Points from the study as a whole: Later expanders leaned CD4+, whereas clones that contracted between day 15 and 85 were balanced CD4/CD8.

A note on this clonotype: Its antigen is undetermined.

TCRdb re-called the 5' RACE reads through MiXCR, storing one row per CDR3 protein. Among about 600,000 distinct CDR3 sequences, less than 25% were seen once, and the ten largest hold roughly 9.1%. Deletions cut 5 bases from V and 7 bases from J, with 21 bases between. From germline, CDR1 is SGDLS and CDR2 YYNGEE. This CDR3 region has 16 residues. The chain joins TRBV9 to TRBJ1-4, with D possibly matching TRBD1 (5 bases). The origin of this receptor is an adult woman who had mild COVID-19 (a few samples of this study predate the infection). Cell type and time point are not known. The material sequenced was PBMCs or a T cell subset sorted from them (not recorded which). In DNA form, the CDR3 reads TGTGCCAGCAGTGAAGGCGGGGGAACGAGGAGTGAAAAACTGTTTTTT. It specifies CASSEGGGTRSEKLFF.